Each of the 20 T cell receptor beta chains below was sequenced from the same sample in a study of neurological immune-mediated disorders. A single record per CDR3 protein comes from TCRdb applying MiXCR to the 5' RACE reads. The sample shows roughly 100,000 distinct CDR3 sequences, roughly a tenth of them seen only once. Time point specified: longitudinal time-point 3. Sequenced sample: PBMCs. The receptors stem from a female donor with HTLV-1-associated myelopathy (HAM/TSP).

In its sample, this clonotype was seen many times. The chain uses TRBV5-1 and TRBJ1-1; D is uncertain. V dropped 4 bases and J dropped 5 bases, with 18 bases sitting between them. This CDR3 spans 15 amino acids. CDR1 is SGHRS, CDR2 YFSETQ, per germline. In DNA form, the CDR3 reads TGCGCCAGCAGCGATACTCCGGGGAAAGGGACTGAAGCTTTCTTT. Amino acid sequence: CASSDTPGKGTEAFF.

Ten or more counts support this clonotype. The chain employs TRBV11-2 and TRBJ2-1; tentatively, D is TRBD1 or TRBD2 (5 bases each). Germline lookup yields CDR1 SGHAT and CDR2 FQNNGV. CDR3 length equals 14 residues. The germline V and J ends were trimmed by 2 bases and 5 bases, with 10 bases remaining between them. The CDR3 DNA reads TGTGCCAGCAGCTTAAGTCGGGGCCACAATGAGCAGTTCTTC. This translates into CASSLSRGHNEQFF.

This clonotype occurred a few times. V and J are TRBV4-2 and TRBJ2-3, with 7 bases fitting TRBD1. Germline-derived CDR1 and CDR2 are LGHNA and YNFKEQ. The CDR3 consists of 15 residues. V lost 0 bases, J lost 4 bases, and 4 bases stayed unmatched. The CDR3 nucleotides are TGTGCCAGCAGCCAAGATGACAGGGATCCAGATACGCAGTATTTT. The encoded protein is CASSQDDRDPDTQYF.

Only a few counts were recorded for this clonotype. The chain is built from TRBV5-1 and TRBJ2-1; 10 bases are a match to TRBD2. The CDR3 sequence is 16 residues long. The V segment lost 0 bases and the J segment 7 bases; nucleotides outside the gene matches: 7. Germline CDR1 reads SGHRS; CDR2 reads YFSETQ. The DNA of the CDR3 is TGCGCCAGCAGCTTGGAAAGCGGGGGGGCCGGTAATGAGCAGTTCTTC. It codes for CASSLESGGAGNEQFF.

Ten or more counts support this clonotype. The J gene is TRBJ2-6, the V gene TRBV5-1; D is unclear. The ends were cut back, 0 bases at V and 0 bases at J, with 10 bases in the middle. The germline V gene has CDR1 SGHRS and CDR2 YFSETQ. The CDR3 has 17 residues. The CDR3 sequence: CASSLAATSSGANVLTF. In DNA form, the CDR3 reads TGCGCCAGCAGCTTGGCCGCGACCAGCTCTGGGGCCAACGTCCTGACTTTC.

This clonotype has more than one count but fewer than ten. The chain employs TRBV20-1 and TRBJ2-3; D is undetermined. The CDR3 is made up of 16 amino acids. V lost 2 bases and J 4 bases, leaving 19 bases between the germline ends. Germline-derived CDR1 and CDR2 are DFQATT and SNEGSKA (reference sequence). The CDR3 sequence is CSARTHIDQSADTQYF. The CDR3 bases are TGCAGTGCTAGAACCCACATCGACCAATCAGCAGATACGCAGTATTTT.

This clonotype was counted many times. V and J are TRBV7-2 and TRBJ2-7; D perhaps matches TRBD1 (6 bases). CDR3 length: 15 amino acids. V shed 5 bases and J shed 0 bases, with 14 bases lying between them. The germline V gene has CDR1 SGHTA and CDR2 FQGNSA. CDR3 residues: CASSTTGQRSYEQYF. In DNA, the CDR3 is TGTGCCAGCAGCACCACAGGGCAACGCTCCTACGAGCAGTACTTC.

This clonotype was counted many times. This chain joins TRBV28 and TRBJ1-3, with 12 bases matching TRBD1. The V gene end was trimmed by 5 bases and the J gene end by 2 bases; junction bases not matched to a gene: 7. The CDR3 runs 17 residues. Germline CDR1 MDHEN, CDR2 SYDVKM. Written as DNA, the CDR3 is TGTGCCAGCAGTACCAGGGACAGGGGGCTCGCTGGAAACACCATATATTTT. Its protein product is CASSTRDRGLAGNTIYF.

This clonotype was detected ten times or more. CDR3 residues: CASSFTGNRETQYF. The DNA of the CDR3 is TGCGCCAGCAGCTTTACAGGGAATCGGGAGACCCAGTACTTC. The rearrangement uses TRBV5-1 and TRBJ2-5; TRBD1 is a possible D gene (6 bases). This CDR3 spans 14 amino acids. V was trimmed by 2 bases and J by 5 bases, leaving 13 bases between them. CDR1 and CDR2 (germline): SGHRS, YFSETQ.

This clonotype was seen a few times. The chain is built from TRBV19 and TRBJ1-4; TRBD1 matches 9 bases. This CDR3 contains 15 residues. In germline, CDR1 is LNHDA, CDR2 SQIVND (reference sequence). After removal of 8 bases from V and 7 bases from J, the junction contained 11 bases not matched to a gene. Written as DNA, the CDR3 is TGTGCCAGTTCACCGGGACAGGGACCAGGTGAAAAACTGTTTTTT. Amino acids: CASSPGQGPGEKLFF.

This clonotype was seen repeatedly, ten times or more. The rearrangement links TRBV15 to TRBJ1-4, with TRBD1 as a possible D gene (5 bases). V lost 6 bases and J 1 base, leaving 15 bases between the germline ends. Germline V lookup: CDR1 LNHNV, CDR2 YYDKDF (reference sequence). The CDR3 is 16 amino acids. CDR3: CATRRTSLGTNEKLFF. CDR3 nucleotide sequence: TGTGCCACCAGAAGGACAAGCCTAGGAACTAATGAAAAACTGTTTTTT.

This clonotype was observed many times. The rearrangement joins TRBV5-1 to TRBJ2-3; D is possibly TRBD1 (7 bases). The CDR3 is 16 residues long. V lost 0 bases, J lost 2 bases, and 13 bases lay in between. Germline V gene lookup returns CDR1 SGHRS and CDR2 YFSETQ. The CDR3 is CASSLVGGQSTDTQYF. The CDR3 nucleotides are TGCGCCAGCAGCTTGGTCGGGGGACAGTCCACAGATACGCAGTATTTT.

This clonotype was seen at least ten times. The chain has TRBV4-1 and TRBJ2-7, with D perhaps matching TRBD1 (5 bases). The CDR3 is 14 amino acids. Looked up from germline, CDR1 is MGHRA and CDR2 is YSYEKL. V was shortened by 4 bases and J by 3 bases, with 13 bases between the two germline ends. The CDR3: CASSRPDRNYEQYF. CDR3 coding DNA: TGCGCCAGCAGCCGCCCCGACAGAAACTACGAGCAGTACTTC.

The V and J genes are TRBV10-1 and TRBJ2-7, with D perhaps TRBD1 or TRBD2 (6 bases each). Germline CDR1 WNHNN, CDR2 SYGVQD (reference sequence). The CDR3 is made up of 14 amino acids. Trimming took off 6 bases at V and 1 base at J, with 13 bases between the two ends. CDR3 protein: CASREGGRSYEQYF. The CDR3 nucleotides read TGCGCCAGCAGAGAGGGGGGACGTTCCTACGAGCAGTACTTC.

The table lists this clonotype with many counts. The chain uses TRBV5-1 and TRBJ2-3, with no clear D. CDR3 size: 14 residues. From germline, CDR1 is SGHRS and CDR2 YFSETQ. The germline V and J ends were trimmed by 0 bases and 4 bases, with 9 bases remaining between them. For the CDR3, the DNA is TGCGCCAGCAGCTTGGATAGGGTGGCAGATACGCAGTATTTT. Amino acids: CASSLDRVADTQYF.

This clonotype showed up many times. The genes are TRBV7-2 and TRBJ2-1; D call uncertain. Germline lookup yields CDR1 SGHTA and CDR2 FQGNSA. The CDR3 is 13 amino acids. With 1 base removed from V and 15 bases from J, the gap between germline ends came to 16 bases. CDR3 protein: CASSLGAGQVLFF. The CDR3, as DNA: TGTGCCAGCAGCTTAGGAGCAGGCCAGGTTCTGTTCTTC.

The chain employs TRBV7-2 and TRBJ2-1; 10 nucleotides agree with TRBD2. With 8 bases clipped from V and 5 bases from J, the junction kept 6 bases outside the gene matches. Germline V gene lookup returns CDR1 SGHTA and CDR2 FQGNSA. The CDR3 has 14 amino acids. CDR3 DNA sequence: TGTGCCAGCGGACTGGGACTAGCGAACAATGAGCAGTTCTTC. Its protein product is CASGLGLANNEQFF. Full variable domain (remainder filled in from reference TRBV7-2 and TRBJ2-1): GAGVSQSPSNKVTEKGKDVELRCDPISGHTALYWYRQSLGQGLEFLIYFQGNSAPDKSGLPSDRFSAERTGGSVSTLTIQRTQQEDSAVYLCASGLGLANNEQFFGPGTRLTVL.

Many counts were recorded for this clonotype. V and J are TRBV5-1 and TRBJ1-1; TRBD1 might be the D (5 bases). The V and J ends lost 4 bases and 3 bases respectively, with 10 bases between them. The germline V gene has CDR1 SGHRS and CDR2 YFSETQ. This CDR3 comprises 13 residues. CDR3 loop: CASSLLGDTEAFF. The CDR3, as DNA: TGCGCCAGCAGCCTCTTGGGGGACACTGAAGCTTTCTTT.

This clonotype has at least ten counts. This chain links TRBV12-3 or TRBV12-4 with TRBJ1-1; TRBD1 is a possible D gene (5 bases). V was shortened by 3 bases and J by 4 bases, with 12 bases between the two germline ends. The CDR3 sequence is 14 residues long. DNA for the CDR3: TGTGCCAGCAGTTTTGGGGGGGACCGCACTGAAGCTTTCTTT. Amino acid sequence: CASSFGGDRTEAFF.

About this clonotype: This may come from a read error, since a much larger clone is one base off. The V gene is TRBV5-1, the J gene TRBJ2-7; 9 bases fit TRBD2. Unmatched junction bases numbered 10, after V lost 4 bases and J lost 2 bases. The CDR3 length is 16 residues. Germline values: CDR1 SGHRS, CDR2 YFSETQ. The CDR3 loop is CASSPTERGATYEQYF. CDR3 nucleotide sequence: TGCGCCAGCAGCCCCACTGAGCGGGGGGCCACCTACGAGCAGTACTTC.